This TCR beta chain was retrieved from a study of T cells after yellow fever vaccination. Overall study findings and caveats: Primary-vaccination clones mostly resurfaced post-booster (more than 95% CD4, approximately 90% CD8). FACS-sorted repertoires might harbor abundant contaminating clonotypes from the bulk population. Weaker overall was a secondary response that nonetheless peaked faster, on day 5 versus 15.

Conversion of TCR transcripts into cDNA relied on 5'RACE template switching, which added a universal primer site and UMIs. TCRdb recomputed calls from the 5' RACE reads with MiXCR, one row per CDR3 protein. Here the sample spans more than 300,000 distinct CDR3 sequences, over 8.5% being singletons. This clonotype has only a few counts. Antigen unknown. V gave up 0 bases and J gave up 4 bases; unmatched junction bases: 8. The CDR3 covers 16 residues. Germline V gene sequence: CDR1 SGHRS, CDR2 YFSETQ. The sequence came from a man between 18 and 29 years old who received the YFV17D yellow fever vaccine. Sequences were derived from CD4+ T cells sorted from PBMCs, sampled 45 days after the yellow fever booster vaccination. The chain joins TRBV5-1 to TRBJ1-2, with 8 nucleotides matching TRBD1. The CDR3 region is CASSLGSGTGTYGYTF. As DNA, the CDR3 is TGCGCCAGCAGCTTGGGGAGCGGGACAGGAACCTATGGCTACACCTTC.